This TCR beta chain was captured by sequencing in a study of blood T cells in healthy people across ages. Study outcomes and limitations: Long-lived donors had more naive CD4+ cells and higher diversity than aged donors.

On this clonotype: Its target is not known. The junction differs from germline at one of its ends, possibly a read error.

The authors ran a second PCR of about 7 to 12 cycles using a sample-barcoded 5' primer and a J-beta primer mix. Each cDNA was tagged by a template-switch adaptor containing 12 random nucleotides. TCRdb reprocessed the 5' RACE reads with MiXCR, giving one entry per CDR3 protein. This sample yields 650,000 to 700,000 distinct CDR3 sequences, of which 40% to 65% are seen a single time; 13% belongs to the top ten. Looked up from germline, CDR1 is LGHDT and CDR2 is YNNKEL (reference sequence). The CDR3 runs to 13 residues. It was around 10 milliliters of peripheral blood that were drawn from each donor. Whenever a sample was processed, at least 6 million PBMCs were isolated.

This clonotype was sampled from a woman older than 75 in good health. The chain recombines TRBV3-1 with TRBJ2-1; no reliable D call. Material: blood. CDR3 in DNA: TGTGCCAGCAGTTACGGAACGGGTCATGAGCGGTTCTTC. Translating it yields CASSYGTGHERFF.